This T cell receptor (beta chain) was obtained from a study of shared clonotypes between healthy human individuals. The data were produced by immunoSEQ multiplex PCR, yet TCRdb's version contains in-frame clones alone and is incomplete. The sample has more than 2,000,000 clones; around nine tenths are singletons. Germline V gene lookup returns CDR1 SNHLY and CDR2 FYNNEI. CDR3 length: 14 residues. V was cut by 4 bases and J by 1 base, with 10 bases left in between. V gene TRBV2 combines with J gene TRBJ1-1, with TRBD1 as a possible D gene (5 bases). Sample: naive CD4+ T cells sorted from blood. Subset described: CD45RA+ positively selected. The sequence was collected from a man aged 18 to 29 in good health. The CDR3 here is CASSGQFKNTEAFF. In DNA, the CDR3 is TGTGCCAGCAGTGGACAGTTTAAGAACACTGAAGCTTTCTTT.